The 8 T cell receptor beta chains reported below all come from one sample, sequenced in a study of CD8+ T cells in alopecia areata. RNA extraction was followed by reverse transcription into cDNA, which acted as the sequencing template. Data came from immunoSEQ multiplex PCR; TCRdb stores just in-frame clones and leaves some out. Observed in the sample are around 300,000 clones, none of them singletons. Researchers sorted pooled cutaneous lymph node cells on the basis of CD4, CD8alpha, NKG2D, NKG2ACE and other markers. Sequenced sample: CD4+ T cells sorted from a lymph node. The receptors were gathered from a C3H/HeJ mouse with alopecia areata. The MHC haplotype of the strain is H2-k.

This clone was counted only a few times. Genes and germline come from the mouse. Additional DNA sequences in this sample encode the identical CDR3. The part of the CDR3 DNA that was read is TGTGCCAGCAGCCAAACAGGGGAGGGGGCAGAA. This sequence encodes CASSQTGEGAE. The whole CDR3 sequence is CASSQTGEGAETLYF. This rearrangement joins TRBV5 to TRBJ2-3, with 7 bases identical to TRBD1. Read data end 4 residues before the CDR3 end; the end is taken from the germline J gene. The CDR3 totals 15 residues. After removal of 2 bases from V and 3 bases from J, the junction contained 5 bases not matched to a gene. The germline CDR1 and CDR2 sequences are LGHNA and YNLKQL (reference sequence).

This clone has just a few counts. Germline and genes here are mouse. Sequencing ends 4 residues short of the CDR3 end; the germline J gene provides the rest. The chain links TRBV13-2 to TRBJ2-7, with D perhaps matching TRBD2 (6 bases). V was trimmed by 0 bases and J by 2 bases, leaving 9 bases between them. The CDR3 covers 14 residues. CDR1 and CDR2 from the germline V gene are NNHNN and SYGAGS (reference sequence). Partial CDR3 DNA: TGTGCCAGCGGTGATGCCTGGGGAACCTAT. It specifies CASGDAWGTY. The whole CDR3 protein reads CASGDAWGTYEQYF.

In regard to this clone: Each gene name is a mouse one. Read data end 4 residues before the CDR3 end; the end is taken from the germline J gene. This chain connects TRBV13-1 to TRBJ1-2; TRBD1 aligns across 9 bases. Germline-derived CDR1 and CDR2 are NSHNY and SYGAGN. After removal of 3 bases from V and 4 bases from J, the junction contained 4 bases not matched to a gene. The CDR3 totals 14 residues. CDR3 amino acids: CASSGGTGSSDYTF. Incomplete CDR3 DNA: TGTGCCAGCAGTGGCGGGACAGGGTCCTCC.

There are a few counts of this clone. Gene names follow the mouse nomenclature. Read sequence stops 4 residues before the CDR3 end, and the germline J gene provides the missing end. The genes are TRBV13-1 and TRBJ1-2; D gene uncertain. From germline, CDR1 is NSHNY and CDR2 SYGAGN. Trimming took 0 bases from V and 1 from J, leaving 7 bases between them. CDR3 length: 14 amino acids. CDR3 in amino acids: CASSDVQKNSDYTF. The CDR3 bases that were read are TGTGCCAGCAGTGATGTACAGAAAAACTCC.

Concerning this clone itself: The gene names here belong to mouse. The CDR3 protein is CASSMGGKNTLYF. The DNA read from the CDR3 is TGTGCCAGCAGTATGGGGGGGAAAAAC. V is TRBV19 and J is TRBJ2-4, with 7 bases identical to TRBD2. The CDR3 end is not reached by the read, which stops 4 residues before it; the germline J gene fills it in. The CDR3 is 13 residues long. The germline V gene has CDR1 FNHDT and CDR2 SITEND (reference sequence).

This clone has only a few counts. Genes here carry mouse names. The sequence runs out 4 residues before the end of the CDR3; the remainder is reconstructed from the germline J gene. This chain uses TRBV1 with TRBJ2-7; 11 bases fit TRBD2. The CDR3 runs 17 residues. CDR1 and CDR2 from the germline V gene are NSQYPW and LRSPGD (reference sequence). V shed 2 bases, J shed 0 bases, and the junction held 6 bases outside the gene matches. The chain's CDR3 is CTCSAKSTGGVSYEQYF. The part of the CDR3 DNA that was read is TGCACCTGCAGTGCAAAATCGACTGGGGGGGTCTCCTAT.

Comments on this clone: Any gene name here is a mouse gene name. CDR3 sequence: CASLLGNTGQLYF. Incomplete CDR3 DNA: TGTGCCAGCCTACTGGGAAACACCGGG. The chain carries TRBV19 and TRBJ2-2; a weak D match, TRBD2 (6 bases). The observed sequence ends 4 residues before the CDR3 terminus, with the missing tail filled in from the germline J gene. The CDR3 is 13 amino acids. Germline loops: CDR1 FNHDT, CDR2 SITEND (reference sequence). V was trimmed by 7 bases and J by 1 base, leaving 8 bases between them.

Worth noting for this clone: These gene names are mouse names. The CDR3 extends 4 residues past the end of the read, so its final part is completed from the germline J gene. Other nucleotide sequences from this sample produce the same CDR3. V gene TRBV13-1 combines with J gene TRBJ2-7; 9 nucleotides line up with TRBD1. This CDR3 has 13 amino acids. Looked up from germline, CDR1 is NSHNY and CDR2 is SYGAGN. The covered CDR3 bases are TGTGCCAGCAGCCGGGACAGGGAGTAT. This translates into CASSRDREY. In full, the CDR3 reads CASSRDREYEQYF.